One and the same sample provided the 30 T cell receptor beta chains below, sequenced in a study of blood T cell repertoires in COVID-19. Sequenced by immunoSEQ multiplex PCR; TCRdb stores in-frame clones only, minus some. The table shows 180,000 or so clones, with 81% occurring only once. The sequenced sample was peripheral blood. These receptors originate from a woman in her thirties or forties with COVID-19, enrolled during active disease.

The chain has TRBV18 and TRBJ2-2; D gene unclear. The germline V gene has CDR1 KGHSH and CDR2 LQKENI. The germline V and J ends were trimmed by 3 bases and 2 bases, with 10 bases remaining between them. The CDR3 sequence is 15 residues long. CDR3 residues: CASSPDKINTGELFF. CDR3 coding DNA: TGTGCCAGCTCACCCGACAAAATAAACACCGGGGAGCTGTTTTTT. Drawing the rest from reference TRBV18 and TRBJ2-2, the complete variable domain is NAGVMQNPRHLVRRRGQEARLRCSPMKGHSHVYWYRQLPEEGLKFMVYLQKENIIDESGMPKERFSAEFPKEGPSILRIQQVVRGDSAAYFCASSPDKINTGELFFGEGSRLTVL.

The chain recombines TRBV10-1 with TRBJ2-6, with unresolved D. V shed 8 bases and J shed 1 base, with 12 bases lying between them. The germline V gene encodes CDR1 WNHNN and CDR2 SYGVQD (reference sequence). This CDR3 has 15 amino acids. In nucleotides, the CDR3 is TGCGCCAGCTCGAACGGTTTTTCTGGGGCCAACGTCCTGACTTTC. It yields the protein CASSNGFSGANVLTF.

The V gene is TRBV18, the J gene TRBJ2-1, with 8 bases fitting TRBD2. Germline-derived CDR1 and CDR2 are KGHSH and LQKENI. The junction had 12 bases not matched to a gene; V was cut back by 1 base and J by 1 base. This CDR3 has 19 residues. CDR3 bases: TGTGCCAGCTCACCACGGGTTATTAGCGGGGCCCCATCCTACAATGAGCAGTTCTTC. As protein: CASSPRVISGAPSYNEQFF.

This clone appeared many times. J is TRBJ1-2 and V is TRBV25-1; D possibly corresponds to TRBD1 (6 bases). V lost 5 bases, J lost 5 bases, and 9 bases lay in between. The CDR3 consists of 12 residues. Germline loops: CDR1 MGHDK, CDR2 SYGVNS. The CDR3, as DNA: TGTGCCAGCAGTATGACAGGATATGGCTACACCTTC. It translates to CASSMTGYGYTF.

The V and J genes are TRBV28 and TRBJ1-5; weak D call: TRBD1 (5 bases). The CDR3 has 13 residues. Trimming shortened V by 3 bases and J by 7 bases, and 10 bases separated the two germline ends. From germline, CDR1 is MDHEN and CDR2 SYDVKM. Here the CDR3 reads CASSFAGLQPQHF. In DNA, the CDR3 is TGTGCCAGCAGTTTCGCAGGGCTCCAGCCCCAGCATTTT.

The chain links TRBV19 to TRBJ2-1; 7 bases fit TRBD2. This CDR3 comprises 16 residues. J was trimmed by 8 bases and V by 9 bases; bases with no gene match: 19. Germline V gene data show CDR1 as LNHDA and CDR2 as SQIVND (reference sequence). In DNA form, the CDR3 reads TGTGCCAGCACCCATCGCCCCCGGGACTACATAGATGAGCAGTTCTTC. This translates into CASTHRPRDYIDEQFF.

This clone was counted once. In nucleotides, the CDR3 is TGTGCCAGCAGCTTATCCCCCTTGGCGGGGGGGCTGGATACGCAGTATTTT. This gives the protein CASSLSPLAGGLDTQYF. The chain has TRBV11-3 and TRBJ2-3, with 9 positions matching TRBD2. Germline V gives CDR1 SGHNT, CDR2 YENEEA. The J segment lost 6 bases and the V segment lost 2 bases, leaving 12 bases of the junction unmatched. The CDR3 contains 17 residues.

The chain combines TRBV5-1 with TRBJ1-1; 7 nucleotides match TRBD1. Germline CDR1 and CDR2: SGHRS and YFSETQ. Unmatched junction bases numbered 12, after V lost 9 bases and J lost 1 base. This CDR3 has 15 residues. CDR3 protein: CATNPLGQPNTEAFF. Written as DNA, the CDR3 is TGCGCCACAAACCCCCTGGGACAGCCGAACACTGAAGCTTTCTTT.

The chain has TRBV11-2 and TRBJ1-1; D perhaps matches TRBD1 (6 bases). This CDR3 has 16 residues. V was trimmed by 2 bases and J by 3 bases, leaving 16 bases between them. Germline lookup yields CDR1 SGHAT and CDR2 FQNNGV. The CDR3 is CASSLTHRVLYTEAFF. CDR3 nucleotide sequence: TGTGCCAGCAGCTTAACACACAGGGTTTTGTACACTGAAGCTTTCTTT.

V and J are TRBV29-1 and TRBJ1-1; tentatively, D is TRBD1 (5 bases). The CDR3 has 14 residues. From germline, CDR1 is SQVTM and CDR2 ANQGSEA. V was cut by 4 bases and J by 0 bases, with 12 bases left in between. CDR3 loop: CSVGKGHMNTEAFF. The CDR3 DNA reads TGCAGCGTTGGGAAAGGACACATGAACACTGAAGCTTTCTTT. The full variable domain, its missing parts supplied by reference TRBV29-1 and TRBJ1-1, is SAVISQKPSRDICQRGTSLTIQCQVDSQVTMMFWYRQQPGQSLTLIATANQGSEATYESGFVIDKFPISRPNLTFSTLTVSNMSPEDSSIYLCSVGKGHMNTEAFFGQGTRLTVV.

V usage is TRBV6-5 and J usage is TRBJ1-1; 7 bases line up with TRBD1. The CDR3 consists of 16 residues. The V and J ends lost 4 bases and 5 bases, in that order; junction bases with no gene match: 13. Germline V CDR1 and CDR2: MNHEY, SVGAGI. CDR3 coding DNA: TGTGCCAGCAGTTTTCGTTTTTTCGGGACAGTAACTGAAGCTTTCTTT. Its protein is CASSFRFFGTVTEAFF.

The chain uses TRBV6-1 and TRBJ2-5; perhaps TRBD2 as D (6 bases). This CDR3 contains 16 residues. CDR1 is MNHNS and CDR2 is SASEGT in the germline V gene. Deletions cut 2 bases from V and 5 bases from J, with 18 bases between. In nucleotides, the CDR3 is TGTGCCAGCAGTGAACAGGGAACAAGACTAGGGGAGACCCAGTACTTC. Translated: CASSEQGTRLGETQYF.

The chain joins TRBV7-9 to TRBJ2-3; 7 bases match TRBD2. This CDR3 has 15 residues. Germline V gene data show CDR1 as SEHNR and CDR2 as FQNEAQ (reference sequence). V dropped 7 bases and J dropped 2; count of bases not matched to a gene: 9. The CDR3 sequence is CASTAGLADTDTQYF. Written as DNA, the CDR3 is TGTGCCAGCACCGCGGGGCTAGCGGACACAGATACGCAGTATTTT.

The CDR3 DNA reads as TGCAGTGCTAGTTCAAGCGGGAGGGTCGTAGATACGCAGTATTTT. It translates to CSASSSGRVVDTQYF. The V call is TRBV20-1, the J call TRBJ2-3, with TRBD2 matching over 10 bases. Germline CDR1 is DFQATT and CDR2 is SNEGSKA (reference sequence). The J segment lost 5 bases and the V segment lost 3 bases, leaving 8 bases of the junction unmatched. This CDR3 has 15 residues.

This chain connects TRBV6-5 to TRBJ2-5, with no clear D. Between the trimmed V and J ends, which lost 2 bases and 2 bases, there was a span of 6 bases. Looked up from germline, CDR1 is MNHEY and CDR2 is SVGAGI. The CDR3 spans 13 residues. The CDR3 DNA follows: TGTGCCAGCAGTTACGCGTCACAAGAGACCCAGTACTTC. Protein product: CASSYASQETQYF.

J is TRBJ2-7 and V is TRBV5-6; unclear D gene. The V end was cut by 2 bases, the J end by 2 bases, with 8 bases between. The CDR3 contains 13 residues. Per the germline V gene, CDR1 is SGHDT and CDR2 is YYEEEE. Written as DNA, the CDR3 is TGTGCCAGCAGCTTTGAGAGGACCTACGAGCAGTACTTC. Protein product: CASSFERTYEQYF.

The genes are TRBV5-6 and TRBJ2-2; D not resolved. Germline assignment: CDR1 SGHDT and CDR2 YYEEEE. This CDR3 spans 13 amino acids. Trimming took 0 bases from V and 8 from J, leaving 8 bases between them. CDR3 in DNA: TGTGCCAGCAGCTTGGTTAGTCCTGGGGAGCTGTTTTTT. Amino acids: CASSLVSPGELFF.

The J gene is TRBJ2-3, the V gene TRBV5-5; D is unclear. Trimming stripped 0 bases from V and 0 bases from J, with 11 bases between. Germline loops: CDR1 SGHKS, CDR2 YYEKEE (reference sequence). There are 16 residues in the CDR3. Here the CDR3 reads CASSLGRVSSTDTQYF. CDR3 nucleotides: TGTGCCAGCAGCTTGGGACGGGTATCTAGCACAGATACGCAGTATTTT.

This clone was observed once. V gene TRBV28 combines with J gene TRBJ1-5; 7 bases are a match to TRBD1. This CDR3 has 16 residues. Germline values: CDR1 MDHEN, CDR2 SYDVKM. After removal of 5 bases from V and 4 bases from J, the junction contained 11 bases not matched to a gene. In nucleotides, the CDR3 is TGTGCCAGCAGTCTCAAACAGGGGTCCCTAAATCAGCCCCAGCATTTT. This codes for CASSLKQGSLNQPQHF.

Only one count was recorded for this clone. The rearrangement joins TRBV6-5 to TRBJ1-3; possibly TRBD1 for D (5 bases). This CDR3 contains 15 residues. The V and J ends lost 2 bases and 4 bases respectively, with 12 bases between them. Germline V CDR1 and CDR2: MNHEY, SVGAGI. CDR3 loop: CASSYQRGSGNTIYF. In DNA, the CDR3 is TGTGCCAGCAGTTACCAAAGGGGTTCGGGAAACACCATATATTTT.

The gene calls are TRBV6-5 and TRBJ2-3; TRBD2 is a possible D gene (6 bases). This CDR3 comprises 16 residues. The V gene lost 0 bases and the J gene lost 4 bases, with 14 bases spanning the gap. Germline V gives CDR1 MNHEY, CDR2 SVGAGI. The chain's CDR3 is CASSYSFGRPPDTQYF. CDR3 nucleotide sequence: TGTGCCAGCAGTTACTCGTTCGGGAGACCCCCAGATACGCAGTATTTT.

The chain employs TRBV7-3 and TRBJ2-6; D is perhaps TRBD1 (5 bases). The germline V gene encodes CDR1 SGHTA and CDR2 FQGTGA. The CDR3 consists of 15 residues. The germline V and J ends were trimmed by 5 bases and 0 bases, with 8 bases remaining between them. For the CDR3, the DNA is TGTGCCAGCAGCGTAGGGGTCTCTGGGGCCAACGTCCTGACTTTC. Its translation: CASSVGVSGANVLTF.

This clone was seen more than once but under ten times. The chain couples TRBV7-9 to TRBJ2-1; 12 nucleotides match TRBD2. The CDR3 covers 14 residues. Germline trimming cut 5 bases from V and 7 bases from J; bases unmatched to any gene: 3. CDR1 SEHNR and CDR2 FQNEAQ come from the germline V gene (reference sequence). The CDR3 region has the DNA TGTGCCAGCAGCCCGGGGACTAGCGGGAATGAGCAGTTCTTC. It yields the protein CASSPGTSGNEQFF. The full variable domain, with the rest looked up from reference TRBV7-9 and TRBJ2-1, is DTGVSQNPRHKITKRGQNVTFRCDPISEHNRLYWYRQTLGQGPEFLTYFQNEAQLEKSRLLSDRFSAERPKGSFSTLEIQRTEQGDSAMYLCASSPGTSGNEQFFGPGTRLTVL.

V usage is TRBV5-1 and J usage is TRBJ2-2; TRBD2 might be the D (7 bases). Germline CDR1 and CDR2: SGHRS and YFSETQ. CDR3 size: 14 residues. V dropped 6 bases and J dropped 3 bases, with 12 bases sitting between them. In DNA form, the CDR3 reads TGCGCCAGCAATGCGGGGGCGGACACCGGGGAGCTGTTTTTT. Translated, it gives CASNAGADTGELFF.

The CDR3 here is CSARVSYGYTF. In nucleotides, the CDR3 is TGCAGTGCTAGAGTGAGCTATGGCTACACCTTC. The rearrangement joins TRBV20-1 to TRBJ1-2; D call uncertain. Per germline, CDR1 DFQATT and CDR2 SNEGSKA (reference sequence). This CDR3 contains 11 residues. The germline V and J ends were trimmed by 1 base and 4 bases, with 4 bases remaining between them.

The chain combines TRBV4-1 with TRBJ1-5; 11 bases map to TRBD1. This CDR3 comprises 18 residues. The germline V gene encodes CDR1 MGHRA and CDR2 YSYEKL. V lost 0 bases, J lost 6 bases, and 10 bases stayed unmatched. The CDR3 protein is CASSQDRVRTGGFQPQHF. For the CDR3, the DNA is TGCGCCAGCAGCCAAGATCGGGTACGGACAGGGGGCTTTCAGCCCCAGCATTTT.

The chain combines TRBV14 with TRBJ2-1; tentatively, D is TRBD1 (6 bases). Trimming stripped 3 bases from V and 6 bases from J, with 21 bases between. In germline, CDR1 is SGHDN, CDR2 FVKESK. The CDR3 runs 17 residues. The CDR3 reads CASSHWGPSPLANEQFF. The CDR3 coding sequence is TGTGCCAGCAGCCATTGGGGGCCCAGCCCTTTAGCCAATGAGCAGTTCTTC.

V is TRBV14 and J is TRBJ2-7; 7 bases agree with TRBD2. Per germline, CDR1 SGHDN and CDR2 FVKESK. The CDR3 extends over 13 amino acids. J lost 6 bases, V lost 4 bases, and 6 bases had no gene match. CDR3 loop: CASSRGGSREQYV. Here the CDR3 DNA reads TGTGCCAGCAGCCGGGGGGGATCACGCGAGCAGTACGTC.

The genes are TRBV4-1 and TRBJ2-2, with D perhaps TRBD1 (6 bases). Germline V gene data show CDR1 as MGHRA and CDR2 as YSYEKL. The CDR3 has 18 amino acids. The V gene lost 4 bases and the J gene lost 1 base, with 19 bases spanning the gap. In DNA form, the CDR3 reads TGCGCCAGCAGCCCCCGGACAGACATCAACTGGAACACCGGGGAGCTGTTTTTT. The encoded protein is CASSPRTDINWNTGELFF.

The CDR3 reads CSVGQGIAGNTIYF. In DNA, the CDR3 is TGCAGCGTTGGACAGGGGATCGCTGGAAACACCATATATTTT. This rearrangement joins TRBV29-1 to TRBJ1-3, with TRBD1 matching 8 bases. The V gene end was trimmed by 4 bases and the J gene end by 2 bases; junction bases not matched to a gene: 4. In germline, CDR1 is SQVTM, CDR2 ANQGSEA. This CDR3 region has 14 residues.